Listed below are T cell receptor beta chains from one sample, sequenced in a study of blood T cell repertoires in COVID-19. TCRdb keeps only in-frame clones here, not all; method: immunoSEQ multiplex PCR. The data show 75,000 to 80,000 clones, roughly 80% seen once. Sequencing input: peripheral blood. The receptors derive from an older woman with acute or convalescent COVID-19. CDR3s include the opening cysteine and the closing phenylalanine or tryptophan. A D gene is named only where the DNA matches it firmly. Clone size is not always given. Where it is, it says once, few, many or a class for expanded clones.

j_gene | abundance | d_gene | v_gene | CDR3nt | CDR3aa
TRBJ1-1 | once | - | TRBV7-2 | TGTGCCAGCAGCTTAGGATCAGGGGCCAACACTGAAGCTTTCTTT | CASSLGSGANTEAFF
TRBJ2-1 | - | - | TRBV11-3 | TGTGCCAGCAGCCGTAGACAGACTTGGTCCAATGAGCAGTTCTTC | CASSRRQTWSNEQFF
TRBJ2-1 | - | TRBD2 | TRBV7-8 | TGTGCCAGCAGCGCCTACCCGGGACTAGCGGGGCGAGGAGAGCAGTTCTTC | CASSAYPGLAGRGEQFF
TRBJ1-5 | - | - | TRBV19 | TGTGCCAGTAGTGCGGAGGGACTGGGAGATCAGCCCCAGCATTTT | CASSAEGLGDQPQHF
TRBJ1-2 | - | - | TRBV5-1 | TGCGCCAGCAGCTTGAATATGGACAGCTATGGCTACACCTTC | CASSLNMDSYGYTF
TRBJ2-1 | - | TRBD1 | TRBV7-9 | TGTGCCAGCAGCCGGCCGGGACAGTACAATGAGCAGTTCTTC | CASSRPGQYNEQFF
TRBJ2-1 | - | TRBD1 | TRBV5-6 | TGTGCCAGCAGCTTGACCGGGACAGGGGACTACAATGAGCAGTTCTTC | CASSLTGTGDYNEQFF
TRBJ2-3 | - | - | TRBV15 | TGTGCCACCAGCACCCGGACCGGGGGCACAGATACGCAGTATTTT | CATSTRTGGTDTQYF
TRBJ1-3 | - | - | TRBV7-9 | TGTGCCAGCAGCTTAGGGGCCTACAGAGCCACTGGAAACACCATATATTTT | CASSLGAYRATGNTIYF
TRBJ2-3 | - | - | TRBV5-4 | TGTGCCAGCAGCTTTATCCCCACAGATACGCAGTATTTT | CASSFIPTDTQYF
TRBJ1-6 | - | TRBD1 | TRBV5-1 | TGCGCCAGCAGCAGGACAGGGGATAATTCACCCCTCCACTTT | CASSRTGDNSPLHF
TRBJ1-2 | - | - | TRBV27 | TGTGCCAGCGCCGGAGGGGACTATGGCTACACCTTC | CASAGGDYGYTF
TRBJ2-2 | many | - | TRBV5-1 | TGCGCCAGCAGCTTTCAGGGACTTCTGAACACCGGGGAGCTGTTTTTT | CASSFQGLLNTGELFF
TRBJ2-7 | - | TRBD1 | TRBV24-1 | TGTGCCACCAGTGATCCAGGGGGGACAGGTTCCTACGAGCAGTACTTC | CATSDPGGTGSYEQYF
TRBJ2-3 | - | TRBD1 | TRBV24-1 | TGTGCCACCAGTGATTTGTTAGGGCAGGGGGCCTCAGATACGCAGTATTTT | CATSDLLGQGASDTQYF
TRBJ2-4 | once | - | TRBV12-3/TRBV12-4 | TGTGCCAGCAGACTCCTAGAGGCAGGGCCGTTGTACTTC | CASRLLEAGPLYF
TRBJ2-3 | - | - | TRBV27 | TGTGCCAGCAGTTTAGGAGGGTATCAAGATACGCAGTATTTT | CASSLGGYQDTQYF
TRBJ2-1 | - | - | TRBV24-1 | TGTGCCACCAGTGATACAGTTCGGAATAATGAGCAGTTCTTC | CATSDTVRNNEQFF
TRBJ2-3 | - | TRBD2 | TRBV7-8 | TGTGCCAGCAGTCTAGCGGGGGGCGGGGTAGATACGCAGTATTTT | CASSLAGGGVDTQYF
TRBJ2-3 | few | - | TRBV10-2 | TGCGCCAGCAGTCGTGGCGGGGGCACAGATACGCAGTATTTT | CASSRGGGTDTQYF
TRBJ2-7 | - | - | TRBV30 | TGTGCCTGGAGGTCCGGGGGAGCCTACGAGCAGTACTTC | CAWRSGGAYEQYF
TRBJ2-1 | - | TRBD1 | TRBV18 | TGTGCCAGCTCACTGGGACAGTCGGGGATTTACAATGAGCAGTTCTTC | CASSLGQSGIYNEQFF
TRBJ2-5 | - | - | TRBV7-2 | TGTGCCAGCAGGAAAGACACGGTAGGGACCCAGTACTTC | CASRKDTVGTQYF
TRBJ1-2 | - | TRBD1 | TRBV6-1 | TGTGCCAGCAGTCCGGGACAGACCCCCCCTCTCACCTTC | CASSPGQTPPLTF
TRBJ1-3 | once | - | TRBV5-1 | TGCGCCAGCAGCCCTCCTTATGGAAACACCATATATTTT | CASSPPYGNTIYF
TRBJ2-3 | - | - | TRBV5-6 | TGTGCCAGCAGCTTGGGCGGGATCAGCACAGATACGCAGTATTTT | CASSLGGISTDTQYF
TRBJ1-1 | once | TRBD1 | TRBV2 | TGTGCCAGCAGTGAAGCGCTTCCAAGGGACAGGGTAAACACTGAAGCTTTCTTT | CASSEALPRDRVNTEAFF
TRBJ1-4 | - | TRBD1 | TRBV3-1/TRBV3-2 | TGTGCCAGCAGCCCCTTAGGGAAGGCAGGGGGTTATGAAAAACTGTTTTTT | CASSPLGKAGGYEKLFF
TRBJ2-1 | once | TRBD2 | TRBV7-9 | TGTGCCAGCAGCTCTCTTTCGGGACTAGCGGGGAGGGGGGCCAATGAGCAGTTCTTC | CASSSLSGLAGRGANEQFF
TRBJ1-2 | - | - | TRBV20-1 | TGCAGTGCATCTCGGGTCGAAGGCTACACCTTC | CSASRVEGYTF
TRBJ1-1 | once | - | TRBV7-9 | TGTGCCAGCAGCTTAAATCAGGGTCGGACTGAAGCTTTCTTT | CASSLNQGRTEAFF
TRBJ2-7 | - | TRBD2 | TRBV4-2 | TGTGCCAGCAGCCAAGCCCTAGCGGGGAATTCAGAGCAGTACTTC | CASSQALAGNSEQYF
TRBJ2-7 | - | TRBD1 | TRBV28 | TGTGCCAGTAGACAGGGGGCGAGAGCCTACGAGCAGTACTTC | CASRQGARAYEQYF
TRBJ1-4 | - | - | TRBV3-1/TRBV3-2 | TGTGCCAGCAGCCTAGCAGGGCTGGGGACTAATGAAAAACTGTTTTTT | CASSLAGLGTNEKLFF
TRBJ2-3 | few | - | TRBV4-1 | TGCGCCAGCAGCCACCCTCCCGATGGTCAGGGCCCGGGAGATACGCAGTATTTT | CASSHPPDGQGPGDTQYF
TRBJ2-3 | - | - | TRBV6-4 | TGTGCCAGCAGTGACTCGAATGAGGCAGATACGCAGTATTTT | CASSDSNEADTQYF
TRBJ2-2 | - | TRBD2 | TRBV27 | TGTGCCAGCTCAACATCAGCGGGGGGGTTTGCCGGGGAGCTGTTTTTT | CASSTSAGGFAGELFF
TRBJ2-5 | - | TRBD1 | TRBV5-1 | TGCGCCAGCAGCATCGGGACAGGGCTGGAGACCCAGTACTTC | CASSIGTGLETQYF
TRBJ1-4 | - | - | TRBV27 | TGTGCCAGCAGTTTCTCCAGGGTTGAAGCTAATGAAAAACTGTTTTTT | CASSFSRVEANEKLFF
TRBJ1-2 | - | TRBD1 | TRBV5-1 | TGCGCCAGCAGCCCTGGACAGGGAAACTATGGCTACACCTTC | CASSPGQGNYGYTF
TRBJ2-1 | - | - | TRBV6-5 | TGTGCCAGCAGTCCAACGGAACAGGGACCGCAGTTCTTC | CASSPTEQGPQFF
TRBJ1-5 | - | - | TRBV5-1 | TGCGCCCGCAGCTTGGGGGACGTGGGGGGACAGCCCCAGCATTTT | CARSLGDVGGQPQHF
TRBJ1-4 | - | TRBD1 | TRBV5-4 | TGTGCCAGCAGCCGGGACAGGGCGAGGGCTAATGAAAAACTGTTTTTT | CASSRDRARANEKLFF
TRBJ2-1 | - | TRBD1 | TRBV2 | TGTGCCAGCAACATAGGACAGGGTGGGAGCAATGAGCAGTTCTTC | CASNIGQGGSNEQFF
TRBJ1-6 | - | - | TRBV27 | TGTGCCAGCAGTCCCTCGGGACTGAGGTATAATTCACCCCTCCACTTT | CASSPSGLRYNSPLHF
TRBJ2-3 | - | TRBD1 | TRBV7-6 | TGTGCCAGCATCATGACAGGGGGCGTGTCAGATACGCAGTATTTT | CASIMTGGVSDTQYF
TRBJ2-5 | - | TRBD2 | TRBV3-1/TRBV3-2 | TGTGCCAGCAGCCCACTAGCGGGGGATTCCGACGGAGAGACCCAGTACTTC | CASSPLAGDSDGETQYF
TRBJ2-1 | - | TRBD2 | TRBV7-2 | TGTGCCAGCAGCTTAGTAGTGCTAGCGGGGGGTCGCTACAATGAGCGGTTCTTC | CASSLVVLAGGRYNERFF
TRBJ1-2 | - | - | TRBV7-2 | TGTGCCAGCAGCTCCACGGGACACACATCGCTCTATGGCTACACCTTC | CASSSTGHTSLYGYTF
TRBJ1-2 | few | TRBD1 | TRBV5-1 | TGCGCCAGCAGCTTGCAACAGGGGGCGCTTCGCGGCTACACCTTC | CASSLQQGALRGYTF
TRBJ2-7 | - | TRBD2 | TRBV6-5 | TGTGCCAGCAAAATAGCGGGGGGCTACGAGCAGTACTTC | CASKIAGGYEQYF
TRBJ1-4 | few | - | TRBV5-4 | TGTGCCAGCAGCTTGGAGGGGTGGTCAACTAATGAAAAACTGTTTTTT | CASSLEGWSTNEKLFF
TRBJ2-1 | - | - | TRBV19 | TGTGCCAGTAGTTACCGTGAGGACAATGAGCAGTTCTTC | CASSYREDNEQFF
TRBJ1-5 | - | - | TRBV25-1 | TGTGCCAGCAGTGAGGCGGGGGTTCAGCCCCAGCATTTT | CASSEAGVQPQHF
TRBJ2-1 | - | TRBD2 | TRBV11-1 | TGTGCCAGCAGCATGGGACTATACAGCTCCTACAATGAGCAGTTCTTC | CASSMGLYSSYNEQFF
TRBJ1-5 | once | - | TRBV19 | TGTGCCAGTAGGCATTGGACATCCGATCAGCCCCAGCATTTT | CASRHWTSDQPQHF